This T cell receptor beta chain was identified during a study of metastatic and nonmetastatic thyroid tumors. The wider study: Samples came from malignant and benign thyroid patients, and repertoires were compared across blood and tumor or nodule tissue.

TCRdb reassembled clones from the PCR reads with MiXCR. The sample comprises several thousand clones, about a third of which are singletons, and roughly 13% rests with the top ten. CDR1 is DFQATT and CDR2 is SNEGSKA in the germline V gene (reference sequence). CDR3 length: 14 amino acids. V was trimmed by 3 bases and J by 4 bases, leaving 16 bases between them. This clone showed up just a few times. There were no patients who had received any treatment before thyroid surgery. This TCR derives from a female donor with papillary thyroid cancer or a benign thyroid nodule (not recorded which). Some clones in this sample may be carry-over from other donors' samples. The V call is TRBV20-1, the J call TRBJ2-7; D possibly corresponds to TRBD2 (7 bases). The sample consisted of adjacent normal tissue. The CDR3 sequence: CSARGASGMYEQYF. In nucleotides, the CDR3 is TGCAGTGCTAGGGGGGCTAGCGGAATGTACGAGCAGTACTTC.